One T cell receptor beta chain is described in this entry. Its antigen remains unknown. The data are from a study of CD8+ T cells in alopecia areata. In the study overall: Tofacitinib ran for 6 to 18 months before 6 months off drug. Points from the study as a whole: Scalp sequencing also captures normal skin's resident alphabeta T cells.

CDR3 size: 13 residues. The germline CDR1 and CDR2 sequences are GTSNPN and SVGIG (reference sequence). The V gene end was trimmed by 6 bases and the J gene end by 0 bases; junction bases not matched to a gene: 3. Sequencing relied on a cDNA template that was reverse transcribed from extracted RNA. Some clones are missing from TCRdb's copy, which holds only in-frame ones; the method was immunoSEQ multiplex PCR. The sample consists of a few hundred thousand clones, 67% of them appearing once. This chain links TRBV30 with TRBJ2-7; TRBD1 matches 9 bases. Here the sequenced sample was CD4+ T cells sorted from blood, taken at week 0. The source is a human donor with alopecia areata. CDR3 region: CACRQGVSYEQYF. In DNA, the CDR3 is TGTGCCTGTCGACAGGGGGTCTCCTACGAGCAGTACTTC.